Following are 8 T cell receptor beta chains from one sample sequenced in a study of blood T cell repertoires in COVID-19. Libraries were prepared by immunoSEQ multiplex PCR; TCRdb keeps only in-frame clonotypes and omits some of them. Found here are 90,000 or so clones, about 90% of them singletons; the top ten hold around 2%. Sequenced sample: peripheral blood. The receptor set was obtained from a human donor with active COVID-19. The donor label of this sample is uncertain.

The rearrangement joins TRBV28 to TRBJ1-5, with 7 bases matching TRBD1. CDR1 is MDHEN and CDR2 is SYDVKM in the germline V gene. The CDR3 is 17 amino acids. Germline trimming cut 5 bases from V and 2 bases from J; bases unmatched to any gene: 12. The CDR3 is CASSPLRGERRNQPQHF. The CDR3 DNA follows: TGTGCCAGCAGTCCCCTCAGGGGGGAGAGGCGCAATCAGCCCCAGCATTTT.

CDR3 sequence reads: CAWGGEAEQFF. The DNA for the CDR3 is TGTGCCTGGGGGGGGGAGGCTGAGCAGTTCTTC. V is TRBV28 and J is TRBJ2-1; 7 positions agree with TRBD2. The CDR3 sequence is 11 residues long. From germline, CDR1 is MDHEN and CDR2 SYDVKM. The V and J ends lost 11 bases and 9 bases, in that order; junction bases with no gene match: 7.

The chain recombines TRBV27 with TRBJ2-6, with D tentatively TRBD1 (7 bases). V lost 3 bases to trimming and J lost 4 bases, with 13 bases between them. There are 16 residues in the CDR3. CDR1 is MNHEY, CDR2 SMNVEV, per germline (reference sequence). Here the CDR3 DNA reads TGTGCCAGCAGTTTCGGAGGGGGCTTCGGGGCCAACGTCCTGACTTTC. Translation: CASSFGGGFGANVLTF.

The chain uses TRBV6-5 and TRBJ1-2, with D uncertain. V was trimmed by 7 bases and J by 1 base, leaving 13 bases between them. The CDR3 is 14 residues long. CDR1 is MNHEY, CDR2 SVGAGI, per germline. CDR3 sequence: CASTKSVDNYGYTF. The DNA for the CDR3 is TGTGCCAGCACAAAGTCGGTCGATAACTATGGCTACACCTTC.

The chain carries TRBV7-3 and TRBJ2-7; D gene unclear. Trimming left V 0 bases short and J 6 bases short, with 3 bases between. Germline V gene lookup returns CDR1 SGHTA and CDR2 FQGTGA. The CDR3 contains 11 residues. The CDR3 bases are TGTGCCAGCAGCTTAACCGGCGAGCAGTACTTC. Protein: CASSLTGEQYF.

Note on this clone: Compared with germline, one end of the junction differs, possibly owing to a read error. The chain is built from TRBV7-2 and TRBJ1-2, with 10 bases matching TRBD1. This CDR3 comprises 15 residues. Germline CDR1 is SGHTA and CDR2 is FQGNSA. CDR3 residues: CASNLGTGVNYGYTF. CDR3 bases: TGTGCCAGCAACTTAGGGACAGGGGTTAACTATGGCTACACCTTC.

This clone came up a few times. The chain has TRBV2 and TRBJ1-2; no reliable D call. Germline V lookup: CDR1 SNHLY, CDR2 FYNNEI. Trimming pared 6 bases from V and 8 bases from J, leaving 13 bases between. The CDR3 is 12 residues long. DNA of the CDR3: TGTGCCAGCAGCCGAATAGGAGGCGGCTACACCTTC. Amino acids: CASSRIGGGYTF.

The J gene is TRBJ1-2, the V gene TRBV5-4, with a tentative D call TRBD1 (5 bases). The CDR3 runs to 14 residues. V lost 0 bases, J lost 8 bases, and 14 bases lay in between. Looked up from germline, CDR1 is SGHNT and CDR2 is YYREEE (reference sequence). The CDR3 DNA reads TGTGCCAGCAGCTTGGAATGGGGGAGGACGGGCTACACCTTC. This translates into CASSLEWGRTGYTF.